The entry below gives a single T cell receptor beta chain sequence along with its context. As processed by the authors: Counts of nucleated cells, estimated from reference gene primer amplification, were obtained. Generated by immunoSEQ multiplex PCR, the TCRdb table keeps only in-frame clones and is missing some. V and J calls and clone size are those listed in that table; D and trimming were worked out from the DNA. Of 200,000 to 300,000 clones in the sample, roughly 87% were seen once. This entry comes from a study of blood T cell repertoires in COVID-19. At the level of the study: Specimens from acute and convalescent COVID-19 originated in the United States, Italy and Spain. PBMCs, B-cell-depleted T cells, or T cells were the source of the cDNA or gDNA that made up the material.

The CDR3 sequence is 14 residues long. Germline loops: CDR1 LNHDA, CDR2 SQIVND (reference sequence). Trimming removed 5 bases from V and 3 bases from J, with 13 bases in between. Input material: peripheral blood. This sequence was found in a man aged 60 to 75 who had recovered from COVID-19. The chain couples TRBV19 to TRBJ1-1, with D tentatively TRBD1 (6 bases). The CDR3 DNA sequence: TGTGCCAGTAGTGGATCGGACAGCTACACTGAAGCTTTCTTT. Translated, it gives CASSGSDSYTEAFF.